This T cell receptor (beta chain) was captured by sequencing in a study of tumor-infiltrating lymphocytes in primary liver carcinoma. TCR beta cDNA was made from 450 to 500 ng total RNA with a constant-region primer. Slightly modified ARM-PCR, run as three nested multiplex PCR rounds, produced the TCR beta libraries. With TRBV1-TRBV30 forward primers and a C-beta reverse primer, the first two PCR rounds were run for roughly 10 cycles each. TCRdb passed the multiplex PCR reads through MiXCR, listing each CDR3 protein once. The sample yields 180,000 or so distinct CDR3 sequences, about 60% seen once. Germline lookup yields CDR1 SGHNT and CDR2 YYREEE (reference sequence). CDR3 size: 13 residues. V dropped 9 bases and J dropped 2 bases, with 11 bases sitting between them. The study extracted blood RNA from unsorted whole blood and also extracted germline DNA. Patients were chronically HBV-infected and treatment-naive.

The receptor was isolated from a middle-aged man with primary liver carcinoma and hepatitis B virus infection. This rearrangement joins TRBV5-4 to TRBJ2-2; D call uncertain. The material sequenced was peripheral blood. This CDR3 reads CATRTENTGELFF. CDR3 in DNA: TGTGCCACCCGGACGGAAAACACCGGGGAGCTGTTTTTT.